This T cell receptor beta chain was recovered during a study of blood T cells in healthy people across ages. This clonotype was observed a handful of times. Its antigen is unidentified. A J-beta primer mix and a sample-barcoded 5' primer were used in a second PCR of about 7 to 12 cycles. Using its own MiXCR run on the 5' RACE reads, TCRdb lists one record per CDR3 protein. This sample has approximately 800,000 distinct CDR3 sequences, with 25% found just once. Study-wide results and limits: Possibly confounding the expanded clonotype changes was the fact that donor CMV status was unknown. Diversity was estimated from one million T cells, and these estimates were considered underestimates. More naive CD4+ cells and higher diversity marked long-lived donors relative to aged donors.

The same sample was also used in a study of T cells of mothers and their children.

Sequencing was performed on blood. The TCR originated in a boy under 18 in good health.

The CDR3: CASGRAGELFF. The CDR3 bases are TGTGCCAGCGGAAGGGCCGGGGAGCTGTTTTTT. The V call is TRBV12-3 or TRBV12-4, the J call TRBJ2-2; no definite D call. The CDR3 is 11 residues long. V was clipped by 8 bases and J by 6 bases, with 7 bases between them.